This TCR beta chain comes out of a study of shared clonotypes between healthy human individuals. Across the study: Sampling drew on donors who were a couple of women and a few men aged 18 to 49.

Profiling relied on immunoSEQ multiplex PCR, and the TCRdb table lists in-frame clones only, not all of them. The sample shows over 2 million clones, 85% to 95% of them seen only once. Division of CD4+ cells produced a CD45RA+ naive subset and a CD45RA-negative memory subset. With 6 bases clipped from V and 0 bases from J, the junction kept 9 bases outside the gene matches. Germline V gene lookup returns CDR1 SGHRS and CDR2 YFSETQ. The CDR3 covers 15 residues. The chain is built from TRBV5-1 and TRBJ2-7, with 7 bases matching TRBD2. The sample comprised naive CD4+ T cells from PBMCs. Noted subset: CD45RA+ positively selected. This clonotype was obtained from a man between 18 and 29 years old in good health. Some clones in this sample may be carry-over from other donors' samples. CDR3 loop: CASTPREAFSYEQYF. CDR3 nucleotide sequence: TGCGCCAGCACCCCCCGGGAGGCTTTCTCCTACGAGCAGTACTTC. Looking up the rest from reference TRBV5-1 and TRBJ2-7 gives the full variable domain: KAGVTQTPRYLIKTRGQQVTLSCSPISGHRSVSWYQQTPGQGLQFLFEYFSETQRNKGNFPGRFSGRQFSNSRSEMNVSTLELGDSALYLCASTPREAFSYEQYFGPGTRLTVT.